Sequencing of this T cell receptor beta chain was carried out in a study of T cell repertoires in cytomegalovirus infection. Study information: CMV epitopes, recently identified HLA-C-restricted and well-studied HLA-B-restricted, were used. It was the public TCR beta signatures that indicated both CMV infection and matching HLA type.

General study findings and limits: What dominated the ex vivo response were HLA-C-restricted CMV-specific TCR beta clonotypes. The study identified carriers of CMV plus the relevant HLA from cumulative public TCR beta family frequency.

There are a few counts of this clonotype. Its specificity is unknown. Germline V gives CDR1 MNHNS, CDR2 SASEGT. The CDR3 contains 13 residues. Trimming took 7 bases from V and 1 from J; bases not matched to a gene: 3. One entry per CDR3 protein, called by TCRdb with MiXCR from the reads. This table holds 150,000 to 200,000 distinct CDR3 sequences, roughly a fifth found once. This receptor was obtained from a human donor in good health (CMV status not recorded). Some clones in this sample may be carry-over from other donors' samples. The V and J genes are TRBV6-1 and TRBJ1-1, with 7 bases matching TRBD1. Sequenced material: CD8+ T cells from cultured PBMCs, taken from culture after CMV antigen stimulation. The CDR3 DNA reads TGTGCCAGCATCTACAGGGGGAACACTGAAGCTTTCTTT. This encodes CASIYRGNTEAFF.